The sequence of this T cell receptor (beta chain) was determined in a study of blood T cell repertoires in COVID-19. Overall study: Acute and convalescent COVID-19 specimens originated in the United States, Italy and Spain.

In the authors' methods: Reference gene primer amplification gave nucleated cell count estimates. The protocol was immunoSEQ multiplex PCR, while the TCRdb copy is restricted to in-frame clones and leaves out a portion. V and J calls and clone size come straight from that table; D and trimming were deduced from the DNA. This sample has some 130,000 clones, with 75% to 90% found just once. This clone turned up a few times. The CDR3 is 15 residues long. In germline, CDR1 is SGHRS, CDR2 YFSETQ. Trimming cost V 1 base and J 0 bases, with 10 bases left between them. This sequence originates from a man between 60 and 75 years old with COVID-19, enrolled during active disease. The specimen was peripheral blood. This sequence joins TRBV5-1 and TRBJ1-1; no reliable D call. CDR3 in DNA: TGCGCCAGCAGCTTGTTCGGGAAGGTGAACACTGAAGCTTTCTTT. Translated: CASSLFGKVNTEAFF. Drawing the rest from reference TRBV5-1 and TRBJ1-1, the complete variable domain is KAGVTQTPRYLIKTRGQQVTLSCSPISGHRSVSWYQQTPGQGLQFLFEYFSETQRNKGNFPGRFSGRQFSNSRSEMNVSTLELGDSALYLCASSLFGKVNTEAFFGQGTRLTVV.